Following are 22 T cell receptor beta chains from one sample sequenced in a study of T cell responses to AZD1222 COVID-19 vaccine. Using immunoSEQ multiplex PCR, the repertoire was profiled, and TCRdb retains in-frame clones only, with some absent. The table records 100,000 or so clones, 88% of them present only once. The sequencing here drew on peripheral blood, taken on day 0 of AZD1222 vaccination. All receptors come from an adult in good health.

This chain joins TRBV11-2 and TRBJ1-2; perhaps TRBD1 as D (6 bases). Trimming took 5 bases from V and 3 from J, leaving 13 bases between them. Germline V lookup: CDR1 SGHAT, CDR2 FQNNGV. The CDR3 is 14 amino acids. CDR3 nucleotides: TGTGCCAGCAGCCTAGGGTCAGGGGACTATGGCTACACCTTC. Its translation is CASSLGSGDYGYTF.

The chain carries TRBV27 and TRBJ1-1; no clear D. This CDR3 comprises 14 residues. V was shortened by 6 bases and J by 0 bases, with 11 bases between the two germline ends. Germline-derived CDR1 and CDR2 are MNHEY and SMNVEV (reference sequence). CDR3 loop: CASRPDGLNTEAFF. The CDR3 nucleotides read TGTGCCAGCAGACCGGACGGACTGAACACTGAAGCTTTCTTT.

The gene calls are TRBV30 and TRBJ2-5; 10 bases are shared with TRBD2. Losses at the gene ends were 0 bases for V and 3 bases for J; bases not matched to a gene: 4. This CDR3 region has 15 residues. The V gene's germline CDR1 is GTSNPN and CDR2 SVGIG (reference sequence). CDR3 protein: CAWSVGLAGEETQYF. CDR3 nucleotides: TGTGCCTGGAGTGTGGGGCTAGCGGGAGAAGAGACCCAGTACTTC.

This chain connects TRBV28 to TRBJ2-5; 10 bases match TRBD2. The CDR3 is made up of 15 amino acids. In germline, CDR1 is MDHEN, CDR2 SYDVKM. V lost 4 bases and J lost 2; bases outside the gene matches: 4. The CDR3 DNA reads TGTGCCAGCAGTTCTAGCGGGAGAGCGCAAGAGACCCAGTACTTC. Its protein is CASSSSGRAQETQYF.

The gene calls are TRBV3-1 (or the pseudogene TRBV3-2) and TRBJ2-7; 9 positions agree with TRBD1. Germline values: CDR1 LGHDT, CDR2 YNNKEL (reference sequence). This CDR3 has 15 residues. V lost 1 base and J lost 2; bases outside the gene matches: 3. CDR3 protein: CASSQGGQGTYEQYF. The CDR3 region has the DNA TGTGCCAGCAGCCAAGGGGGACAGGGTACCTACGAGCAGTACTTC.

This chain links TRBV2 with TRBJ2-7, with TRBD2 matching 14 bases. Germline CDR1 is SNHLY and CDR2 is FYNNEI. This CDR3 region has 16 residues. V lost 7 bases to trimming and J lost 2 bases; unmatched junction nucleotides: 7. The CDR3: CASKHRGLAGAYEQYF. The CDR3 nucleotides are TGTGCCAGCAAACACAGGGGACTAGCGGGAGCCTACGAGCAGTACTTC.

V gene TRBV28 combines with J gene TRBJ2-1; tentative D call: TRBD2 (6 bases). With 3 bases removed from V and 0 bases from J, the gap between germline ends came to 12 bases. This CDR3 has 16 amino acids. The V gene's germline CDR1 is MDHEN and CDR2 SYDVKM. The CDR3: CASSFLGAGSYNEQFF. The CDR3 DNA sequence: TGTGCCAGCAGTTTTTTGGGAGCGGGCTCCTACAATGAGCAGTTCTTC.

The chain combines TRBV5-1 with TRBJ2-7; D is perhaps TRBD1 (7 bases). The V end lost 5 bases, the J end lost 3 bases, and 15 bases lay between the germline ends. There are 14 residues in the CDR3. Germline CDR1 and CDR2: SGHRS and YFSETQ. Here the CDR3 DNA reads TGCGCCAGCAGACCCCAGGGGGGCCACTACGAGCAGTACTTC. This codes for CASRPQGGHYEQYF.

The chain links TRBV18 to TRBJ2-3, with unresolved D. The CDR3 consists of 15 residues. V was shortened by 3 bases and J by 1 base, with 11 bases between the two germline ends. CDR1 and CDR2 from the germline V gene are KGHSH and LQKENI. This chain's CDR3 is CASSPVSQGTDTQYF. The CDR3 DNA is TGTGCCAGCTCACCTGTCAGTCAAGGCACAGATACGCAGTATTTT.

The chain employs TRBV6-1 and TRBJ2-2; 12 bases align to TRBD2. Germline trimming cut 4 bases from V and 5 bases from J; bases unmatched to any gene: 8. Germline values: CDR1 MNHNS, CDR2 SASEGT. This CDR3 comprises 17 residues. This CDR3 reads CASSGWTSGIGTGELFF. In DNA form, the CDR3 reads TGTGCCAGCAGTGGCTGGACTAGCGGGATTGGGACCGGGGAGCTGTTTTTT.

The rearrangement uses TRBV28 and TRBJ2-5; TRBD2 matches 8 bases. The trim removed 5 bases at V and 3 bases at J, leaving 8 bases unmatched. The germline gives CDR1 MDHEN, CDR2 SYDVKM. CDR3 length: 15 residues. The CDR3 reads CASSLPGRGKETQYF. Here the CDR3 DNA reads TGTGCCAGCAGTCTCCCCGGGAGGGGGAAAGAGACCCAGTACTTC.

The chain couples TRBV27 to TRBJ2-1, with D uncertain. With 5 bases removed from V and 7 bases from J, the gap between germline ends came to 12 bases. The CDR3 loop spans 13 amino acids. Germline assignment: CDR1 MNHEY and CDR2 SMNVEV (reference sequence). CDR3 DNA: TGTGCCAGCAGTCCATTTATGGTTAATGAGCAGTTCTTC. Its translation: CASSPFMVNEQFF.

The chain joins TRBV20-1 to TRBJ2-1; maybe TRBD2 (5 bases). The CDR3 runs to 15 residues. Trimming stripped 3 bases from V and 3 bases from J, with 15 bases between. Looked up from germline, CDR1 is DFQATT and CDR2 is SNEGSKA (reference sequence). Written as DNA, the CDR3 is TGCAGTGCTAGTGACCCGGGAAACCGCTACAATGAGCAGTTCTTC. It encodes CSASDPGNRYNEQFF.

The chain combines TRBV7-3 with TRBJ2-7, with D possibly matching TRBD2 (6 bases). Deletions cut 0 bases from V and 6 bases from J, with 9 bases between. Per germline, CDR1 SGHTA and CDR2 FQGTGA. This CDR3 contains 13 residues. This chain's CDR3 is CASSLTTSSEQYF. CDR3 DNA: TGTGCCAGCAGCTTAACGACTAGTTCCGAGCAGTACTTC.

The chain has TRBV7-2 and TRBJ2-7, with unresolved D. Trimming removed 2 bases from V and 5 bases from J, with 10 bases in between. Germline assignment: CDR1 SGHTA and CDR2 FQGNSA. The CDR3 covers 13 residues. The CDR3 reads CASSLFQRDEQYF. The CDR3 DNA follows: TGTGCCAGCAGCTTATTCCAAAGGGACGAGCAGTACTTC.

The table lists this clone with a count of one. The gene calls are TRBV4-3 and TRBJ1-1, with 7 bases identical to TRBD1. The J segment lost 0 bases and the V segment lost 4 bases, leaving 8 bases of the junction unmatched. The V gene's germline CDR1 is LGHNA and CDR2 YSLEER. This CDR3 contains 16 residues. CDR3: CASSLGTEPLNTEAFF. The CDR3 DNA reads TGCGCCAGCAGCCTGGGGACAGAACCCTTGAACACTGAAGCTTTCTTT.

The CDR3 loop reads CASSARDKYEQYF. The CDR3 coding sequence is TGCGCCAGCAGCGCCCGGGACAAGTACGAGCAGTACTTC. The chain joins TRBV5-1 to TRBJ2-7; D possibly corresponds to TRBD1 (6 bases). The germline V gene encodes CDR1 SGHRS and CDR2 YFSETQ. V was trimmed by 4 bases and J by 4 bases, leaving 12 bases between them. The CDR3 is 13 residues long.

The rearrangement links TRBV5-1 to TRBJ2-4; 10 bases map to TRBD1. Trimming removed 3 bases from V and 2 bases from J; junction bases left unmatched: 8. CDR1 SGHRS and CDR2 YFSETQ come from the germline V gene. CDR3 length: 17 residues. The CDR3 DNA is TGCGCCAGCAGCTCCGGGACAGGGGTTCTAACCAAAAACATTCAGTACTTC. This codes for CASSSGTGVLTKNIQYF.

Here the CDR3 DNA reads TGTGCCAGCTCACGGGACAGGGACAATGAGCAGTTCTTC. This gives the protein CASSRDRDNEQFF. The chain combines TRBV18 with TRBJ2-1; TRBD1 matches 9 bases. Germline lookup yields CDR1 KGHSH and CDR2 LQKENI. The CDR3 length is 13 residues. The V segment lost 4 bases and the J segment 5 bases; nucleotides outside the gene matches: 0.

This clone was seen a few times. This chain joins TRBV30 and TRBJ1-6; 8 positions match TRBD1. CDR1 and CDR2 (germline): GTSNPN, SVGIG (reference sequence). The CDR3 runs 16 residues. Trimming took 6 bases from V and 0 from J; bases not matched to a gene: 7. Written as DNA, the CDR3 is TGTGCCTGTCACAGGGGGACGAGCTCCTATAATTCACCCCTCCACTTT. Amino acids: CACHRGTSSYNSPLHF.

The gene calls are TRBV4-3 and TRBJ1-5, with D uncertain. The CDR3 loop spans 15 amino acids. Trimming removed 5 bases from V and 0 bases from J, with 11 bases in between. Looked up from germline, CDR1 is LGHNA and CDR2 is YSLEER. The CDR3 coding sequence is TGCGCCAGCAGCGCCGACAAAAATAGCAATCAGCCCCAGCATTTT. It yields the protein CASSADKNSNQPQHF.

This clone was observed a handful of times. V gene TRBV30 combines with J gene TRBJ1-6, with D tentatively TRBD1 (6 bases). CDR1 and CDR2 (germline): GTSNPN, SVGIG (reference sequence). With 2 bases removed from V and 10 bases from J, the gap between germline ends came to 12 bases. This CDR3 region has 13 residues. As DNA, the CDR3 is TGTGCCTGGAGTCAGCAGGGGTACTCACCCCTCCACTTT. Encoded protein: CAWSQQGYSPLHF.